This T cell receptor beta chain was identified in a study of PD-L1 blockade in urothelial cancer. Each PCR reaction had synthetic TCR analog templates spiked into it. This table comes from immunoSEQ multiplex PCR, and its TCRdb copy is limited to in-frame clones, with some not included. The sample gives 65,000 to 80,000 clones, 80% to 85% of which show up once; approximately 5% is in the top ten. Losses at the gene ends were 1 base for V and 6 bases for J; bases not matched to a gene: 4. Germline V gene lookup returns CDR1 SGHDT and CDR2 YYEEEE. The CDR3 is 14 residues long. The sequencing used PBMCs, collected around atezolizumab (anti-PD-L1) treatment. This clonotype originated in a man between 65 and 79 years old with urothelial cancer. This rearrangement joins TRBV5-6 to TRBJ2-1, with 7 bases aligning to TRBD1. The CDR3 sequence is CASSLNPGGNEQFF. Written as DNA, the CDR3 is TGTGCCAGCAGCTTGAATCCAGGGGGCAATGAGCAGTTCTTC.